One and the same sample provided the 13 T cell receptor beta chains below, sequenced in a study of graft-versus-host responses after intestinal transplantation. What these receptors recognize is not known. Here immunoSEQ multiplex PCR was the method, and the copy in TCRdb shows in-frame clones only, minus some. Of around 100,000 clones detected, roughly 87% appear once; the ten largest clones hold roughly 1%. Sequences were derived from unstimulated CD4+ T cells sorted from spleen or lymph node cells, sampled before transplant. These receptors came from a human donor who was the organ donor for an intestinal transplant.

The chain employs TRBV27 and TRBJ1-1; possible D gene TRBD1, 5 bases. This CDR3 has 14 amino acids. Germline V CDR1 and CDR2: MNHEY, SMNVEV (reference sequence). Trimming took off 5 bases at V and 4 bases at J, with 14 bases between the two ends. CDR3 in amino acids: CASSGVWGVTEAFF. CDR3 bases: TGTGCCAGCAGTGGCGTGTGGGGCGTCACTGAAGCTTTCTTT.

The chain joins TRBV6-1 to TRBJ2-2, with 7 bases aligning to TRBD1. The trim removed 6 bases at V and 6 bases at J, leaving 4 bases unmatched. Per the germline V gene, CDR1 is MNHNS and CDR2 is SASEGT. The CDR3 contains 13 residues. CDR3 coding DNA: TGTGCCAGCAGCCTACAGGGGTCCGGGGAGCTGTTTTTT. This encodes CASSLQGSGELFF.

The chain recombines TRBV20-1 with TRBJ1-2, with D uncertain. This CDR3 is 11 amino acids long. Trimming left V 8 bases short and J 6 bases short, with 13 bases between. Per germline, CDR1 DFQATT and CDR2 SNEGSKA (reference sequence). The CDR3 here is CSIDMENGYTF. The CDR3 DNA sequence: TGCAGTATCGACATGGAAAATGGCTACACCTTC.

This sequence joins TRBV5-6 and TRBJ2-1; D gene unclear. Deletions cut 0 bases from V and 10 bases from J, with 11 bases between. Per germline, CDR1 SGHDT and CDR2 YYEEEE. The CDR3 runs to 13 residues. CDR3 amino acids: CASSLASGREQFF. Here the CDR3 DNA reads TGTGCCAGCAGCTTGGCCTCAGGCCGCGAGCAGTTCTTC.

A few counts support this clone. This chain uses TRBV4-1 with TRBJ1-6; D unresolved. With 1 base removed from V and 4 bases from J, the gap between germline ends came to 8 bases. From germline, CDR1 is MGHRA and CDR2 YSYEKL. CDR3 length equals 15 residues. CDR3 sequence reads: CASSQVQQYNSPLHF. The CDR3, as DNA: TGCGCCAGCAGCCAAGTACAACAGTATAATTCACCCCTCCACTTT.

The CDR3, as DNA: TGCGCCAGCAGCCCCGGGACAGGGAACACTGAAGCTTTCTTT. Its translation is CASSPGTGNTEAFF. The V gene is TRBV5-1, the J gene TRBJ1-1, with TRBD1 identical over 8 bases. Germline V CDR1 and CDR2: SGHRS, YFSETQ. CDR3 length: 14 residues. Trimming removed 4 bases from V and 1 base from J; junction bases left unmatched: 3.

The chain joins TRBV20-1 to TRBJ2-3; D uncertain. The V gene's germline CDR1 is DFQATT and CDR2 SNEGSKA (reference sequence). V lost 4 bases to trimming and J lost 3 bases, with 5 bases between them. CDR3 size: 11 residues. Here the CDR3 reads CSATRTDTQYF. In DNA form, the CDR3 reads TGCAGTGCTACGAGGACAGATACGCAGTATTTT.

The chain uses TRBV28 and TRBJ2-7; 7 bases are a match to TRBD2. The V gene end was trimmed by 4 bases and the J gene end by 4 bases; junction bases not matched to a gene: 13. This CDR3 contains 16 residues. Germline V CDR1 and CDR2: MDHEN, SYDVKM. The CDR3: CASSSPPRGRRYEQYF. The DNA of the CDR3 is TGTGCCAGCAGTTCACCACCGCGGGGGAGGAGGTACGAGCAGTACTTC.

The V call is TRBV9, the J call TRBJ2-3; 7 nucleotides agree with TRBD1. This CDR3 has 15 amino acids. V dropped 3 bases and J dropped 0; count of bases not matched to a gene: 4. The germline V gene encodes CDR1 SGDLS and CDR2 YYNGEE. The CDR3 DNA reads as TGTGCCAGCAGCGAATCGACAGGGAGCACAGATACGCAGTATTTT. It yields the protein CASSESTGSTDTQYF.

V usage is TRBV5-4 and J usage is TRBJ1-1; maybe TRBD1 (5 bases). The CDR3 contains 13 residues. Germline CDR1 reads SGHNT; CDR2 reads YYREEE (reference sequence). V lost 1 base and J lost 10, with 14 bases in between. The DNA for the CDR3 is TGTGCCAGCAGCTTGTTCGGCAGGGAGGGAGCTTTCTTT. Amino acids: CASSLFGREGAFF.

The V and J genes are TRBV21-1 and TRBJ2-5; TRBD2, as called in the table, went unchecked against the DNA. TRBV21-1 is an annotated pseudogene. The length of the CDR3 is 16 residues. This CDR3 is CASSKDERGDQETQYF. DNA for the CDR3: TGTGCCAGCAGCAAAGACGAGCGGGGGGATCAAGAGACCCAGTACTTC.

The CDR3 protein is CASSGTPMDTQYF. CDR3 DNA sequence: TGTGCCAGCTCCGGGACCCCCATGGATACGCAGTATTTT. The rearrangement joins TRBV6-1 to TRBJ2-3; tentatively, D is TRBD1 or TRBD2 (5 bases each). Trimming took 8 bases from V and 6 from J, leaving 15 bases between them. CDR3 length: 13 residues. Per the germline V gene, CDR1 is MNHNS and CDR2 is SASEGT.

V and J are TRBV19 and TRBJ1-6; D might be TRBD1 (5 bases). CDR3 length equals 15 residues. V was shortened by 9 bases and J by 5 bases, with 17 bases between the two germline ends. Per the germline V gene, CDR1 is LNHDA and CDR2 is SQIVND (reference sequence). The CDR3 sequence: CASSLKTGDNSPLHF. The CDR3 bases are TGTGCCAGCTCGCTCAAGACGGGGGATAATTCACCCCTCCACTTT.